These T cell receptor beta chains were read from a single sample in a study of metastatic and nonmetastatic thyroid tumors. MiXCR re-clonotyped the PCR reads for TCRdb. This table holds roughly 25,000 clones, 10% to 15% found once. The sequenced sample was blood. The origin of the receptors is a female donor with papillary thyroid cancer or a benign thyroid nodule (not recorded which). Some clones in this sample may be carry-over from other donors' samples. Both conserved end residues are part of each CDR3.

V: TRBV6-1
length: 11
J: TRBJ2-5
CDR3: CASRTVETQYF

V: TRBV6-8
length: 15
J: TRBJ2-2
CDR3: CTSMDRGRDSGELFF

V: TRBV2
length: 15
J: TRBJ1-5
CDR3: CASSAWDSSNQPQHF

V: TRBV6-5
length: 19
J: TRBJ2-1
CDR3: CASSPGASGRAAIPGEQFF

V: TRBV30
length: 15
J: TRBJ1-3
CDR3: CAWSFFTNSGNTIYF

V: TRBV20-1
length: 15
J: TRBJ2-7
CDR3: CSARDHGTSGYEQYF

V: TRBV6-1
length: 15
J: TRBJ2-1
CDR3: CASRFWGDRGDEQFF

V: TRBV20-1
length: 17
J: TRBJ1-5
CDR3: CSARDQGTGGLNQPQHF

V: TRBV5-8
length: 17
J: TRBJ2-1
CDR3: CASSPPPYRVSYNEQFF

V: TRBV4-2
length: 16
J: TRBJ2-6
CDR3: CASSQKQGTGANVLTF

V: TRBV5-4
length: 17
J: TRBJ1-2
CDR3: CASSYSTGGLGVYGYTF

V: TRBV24-1
length: 15
J: TRBJ1-5
CDR3: CATSDWDRGSQPQHF

V: TRBV6-1
length: 14
J: TRBJ2-7
CDR3: CASSPSPARHEQYF

V: TRBV24-1
length: 13
J: TRBJ2-1
CDR3: CATSPGQTNEQFF

V: TRBV12-3/TRBV12-4
length: 14
J: TRBJ1-1
CDR3: CASSTGRLNTEAFF

V: TRBV6-2/TRBV6-3
length: 13
J: TRBJ2-5
CDR3: CASRPGGVETQYF

V: TRBV4-1
length: 16
J: TRBJ1-1
CDR3: CASSQGGAGTNTEAFF

V: TRBV7-9
length: 16
J: TRBJ2-7
CDR3: CASSFVILAEDYEQYF

V: TRBV12-5
length: 14
J: TRBJ2-1
CDR3: CASGLAERPTEQFF

V: TRBV7-9
length: 18
J: TRBJ2-5
CDR3: CASSGPGQGFGLGETQYF

V: TRBV20-1
length: 15
J: TRBJ1-2
CDR3: CGARGGASPNYGYTF

V: TRBV14
length: 18
J: TRBJ2-7
CDR3: CASSQDFGTSGRSYEQYF

V: TRBV4-1
length: 17
J: TRBJ1-6
CDR3: CASSQDLGARVDSPLHF

V: TRBV12-3/TRBV12-4
length: 16
J: TRBJ2-2
CDR3: CASRAGKRTNTGELFF

V: TRBV28
length: 15
J: TRBJ2-5
CDR3: CASRTNTIYQETQYF

V: TRBV18
length: 15
J: TRBJ1-1
CDR3: CASSPSSGQSTEAFF

V: TRBV5-4
length: 16
J: TRBJ2-3
CDR3: CASSLGYRGLTDTQYF

V: TRBV5-6
length: 12
J: TRBJ1-2
CDR3: CASSLVAYGYTF

V: TRBV2
length: 12
J: TRBJ2-1
CDR3: CASRRLAGKQFF

V: TRBV3-1
length: 14
J: TRBJ1-1
CDR3: CASSQNRGLTEAFF

V: TRBV5-1
length: 16
J: TRBJ2-2
CDR3: CASSLGGLAGSGELFF

V: TRBV12-3/TRBV12-4
length: 15
J: TRBJ2-2
CDR3: CASRQTGGTTGELFF

V: TRBV3-1
length: 14
J: TRBJ2-2
CDR3: CASSQAGSTGELFF

V: TRBV7-3
length: 13
J: TRBJ1-2
CDR3: CASRREQQWGYTF

V: TRBV10-3
length: 17
J: TRBJ2-1
CDR3: CATSVGVQSGVTNEQFF

V: TRBV20-1
length: 15
J: TRBJ2-2
CDR3: CSAATGLAGSGELFF

V: TRBV19
length: 11
J: TRBJ1-5
CDR3: CATATGRQKHF

V: TRBV20-1
length: 12
J: TRBJ1-2
CDR3: CSASPGPYGYTF

V: TRBV24-1
length: 14
J: TRBJ2-1
CDR3: CATSDPGTRTEQFF

V: TRBV3-1
length: 15
J: TRBJ2-2
CDR3: CASSHRQGGTGELFF

V: TRBV20-1
length: 16
J: TRBJ2-2
CDR3: CSARDISGRDTGELFF

V: TRBV20-1
length: 15
J: TRBJ1-5
CDR3: CSARGPPDSNQPQHF

V: TRBV4-2
length: 15
J: TRBJ2-1
CDR3: CASSLRLADYNEQFF

V: TRBV20-1
length: 16
J: TRBJ2-1
CDR3: CSARDLCTGYYNEQFF

V: TRBV6-5
length: 12
J: TRBJ1-1
CDR3: CASSYPNTEAFF

V: TRBV12-3/TRBV12-4
length: 14
J: TRBJ2-7
CDR3: CASSLRGEGYEQYF

V: TRBV7-8
length: 15
J: TRBJ1-1
CDR3: CASSLGLTGSTEAFF